Listed below are T cell receptor beta chains from one sample, sequenced in a study of cytomegalovirus exposure and HLA in healthy donors. The repertoire was sequenced with immunoSEQ multiplex PCR; TCRdb's copy has only in-frame clones and lacks some. Here the sample spans under 130,000 clones, 70% to 80% being singletons. Input material: PBMCs. The origin of the receptors is a female donor in good health and CMV-seropositive. Both conserved end residues are part of each CDR3. Each record gives: V gene, CDR3 protein.

v_call: TRBV7-2; cdr3_aa: CASSLELAGGYQETQYF
v_call: TRBV9; cdr3_aa: CASSVGWSTEAFF
v_call: TRBV6-5; cdr3_aa: CASSYSLGSGQYF
v_call: TRBV29-1; cdr3_aa: CSVATPTWGGRQGETQYF
v_call: TRBV10-3; cdr3_aa: CAISESQGAIYEQYF
v_call: TRBV5-5; cdr3_aa: CASSAGWDRIYGYTF
v_call: TRBV12-5; cdr3_aa: CASGSGGNTGELFF
v_call: TRBV30; cdr3_aa: CAWSAQLNTEAFF
v_call: TRBV7-8; cdr3_aa: CASSLGTFSNQPQHF
v_call: TRBV4-1; cdr3_aa: CASSQDQAEYQPQHF
v_call: TRBV2; cdr3_aa: CASSGWVRASGRSGDTQYF
v_call: TRBV6-6; cdr3_aa: CASSYSIRQDTQYF
v_call: TRBV9; cdr3_aa: CASSVASGGSGNIQYF
v_call: TRBV7-9; cdr3_aa: CASSLPTGGAFGYTF
v_call: TRBV4-3; cdr3_aa: CASSQTGTGGNTEAFF
v_call: TRBV29-1; cdr3_aa: CSVRTGTYEQYF
v_call: TRBV5-6; cdr3_aa: CASSRDRAGNTIYF
v_call: TRBV30; cdr3_aa: CAWSVAGNQPQHF
v_call: TRBV30; cdr3_aa: CAWSVQPGQAGAFF
v_call: TRBV29-1; cdr3_aa: CSVESQAGGDAYEQYF
v_call: TRBV6-1; cdr3_aa: CASSDNWYAGDEQYF
v_call: TRBV28; cdr3_aa: CASSPTPTSGRYEQYF
v_call: TRBV9; cdr3_aa: CASSVGAGGVNTEAFF
v_call: TRBV5-1; cdr3_aa: CASRIPRGVETEAFF
v_call: TRBV19; cdr3_aa: CASSIRPGQGNYGYTF
v_call: TRBV5-4; cdr3_aa: CASSLGQGESPLHF
v_call: TRBV6-1; cdr3_aa: CASRHTYNEQFF
v_call: TRBV27; cdr3_aa: CASSLFLGGNTGELFF
v_call: TRBV4-2; cdr3_aa: CASSQDHGGTEAFF
v_call: TRBV30; cdr3_aa: CAWTFLGSSGNTIYF
v_call: TRBV25-1; cdr3_aa: CASIPTGGTEAFF
v_call: TRBV5-1; cdr3_aa: CASSRGDKVTEAFF
v_call: TRBV9; cdr3_aa: CASSPRNRGNEQYF
v_call: TRBV27; cdr3_aa: CASSLILGQGIYEQYF
v_call: TRBV6-1; cdr3_aa: CASSEAPSGAFNEQFF
v_call: TRBV19; cdr3_aa: CASARGLNTEAFF